This entry lists 32 T cell receptor beta chains sequenced from one sample in a study of blood T cell repertoires in COVID-19. TCRdb's copy holds only in-frame clones and misses some; the assay was immunoSEQ multiplex PCR. The table includes approximately 180,000 clones, 70% to 90% detected once. Material: peripheral blood. The receptor source for this set is a human donor with active or convalescent COVID-19. The donor label of this sample is uncertain.

V gene TRBV30 combines with J gene TRBJ2-1; no clear D gene. The CDR3 consists of 12 residues. Per the germline V gene, CDR1 is GTSNPN and CDR2 is SVGIG (reference sequence). CDR3 amino acids: CAPPSSYNEQFF. As DNA, the CDR3 is TGTGCTCCTCCTAGCTCCTACAATGAGCAGTTCTTC.

This rearrangement joins TRBV9 to TRBJ2-3; 10 bases agree with TRBD2. Germline loops: CDR1 SGDLS, CDR2 YYNGEE. The CDR3 loop spans 21 amino acids. V was clipped by 0 bases and J by 0 bases; unmatched bases: 16. DNA of the CDR3: TGTGCCAGCAGCGTAGCTAGCGGGAGCCTCCTTCAACGCCGAAGCACAGATACGCAGTATTTT. Translation gives CASSVASGSLLQRRSTDTQYF.

The V gene is TRBV28, the J gene TRBJ1-2; D is uncertain. The CDR3 covers 12 residues. The germline V gene has CDR1 MDHEN and CDR2 SYDVKM. V shed 7 bases and J shed 3 bases, with 9 bases lying between them. The CDR3, as DNA: TGTGCCAGCAACGGAGGCTACTATGGCTACACCTTC. Protein product: CASNGGYYGYTF.

The chain employs TRBV2 and TRBJ2-7, with a possible D match to TRBD2 (5 bases). Germline CDR1 reads SNHLY; CDR2 reads FYNNEI. Trimming took off 1 base at V and 6 bases at J, with 25 bases between the two ends. This CDR3 contains 18 residues. The CDR3 sequence is CASSEEAGLVDRMSEQYF. The CDR3 DNA reads TGTGCCAGCAGTGAAGAGGCGGGTCTAGTCGATCGGATGAGCGAGCAGTACTTC. Filled out from reference TRBV2 and TRBJ2-7, the complete variable domain reads EPEVTQTPSHQVTQMGQEVILRCVPISNHLYFYWYRQILGQKVEFLVSFYNNEISEKSEIFDDQFSVERPDGSNFTLKIRSTKLEDSAMYFCASSEEAGLVDRMSEQYFGPGTRLTVT.

The chain couples TRBV25-1 to TRBJ2-1; D uncertain. Looked up from germline, CDR1 is MGHDK and CDR2 is SYGVNS. V was clipped by 2 bases and J by 4 bases, with 9 bases between them. This CDR3 has 14 residues. The CDR3: CASSEGRYYNEQFF. CDR3 coding DNA: TGTGCCAGCAGTGAAGGCAGGTATTACAATGAGCAGTTCTTC.

The gene calls are TRBV10-3 and TRBJ2-5; possibly TRBD1 for D (5 bases). Trimming took off 3 bases at V and 3 bases at J, with 11 bases between the two ends. In germline, CDR1 is ENHRY, CDR2 SYGVKD. The CDR3 is made up of 14 amino acids. CDR3 region: CAISDPRAKETQYF. Written as DNA, the CDR3 is TGTGCCATCAGTGACCCCAGGGCCAAAGAGACCCAGTACTTC.

V and J are TRBV2 and TRBJ2-1; D unresolved. Germline V gene lookup returns CDR1 SNHLY and CDR2 FYNNEI. The CDR3 consists of 12 residues. V shed 7 bases and J shed 7 bases, with 11 bases lying between them. CDR3 nucleotides: TGTGCCAGCATTTGGCGGCCGAATGAGCAGTTCTTC. It is translated as CASIWRPNEQFF.

A single count supports this clone. The rearrangement joins TRBV27 to TRBJ2-7; 8 positions agree with TRBD1. The CDR3 totals 12 residues. In germline, CDR1 is MNHEY, CDR2 SMNVEV (reference sequence). The J segment lost 11 bases and the V segment lost 3 bases, leaving 6 bases of the junction unmatched. The CDR3 DNA follows: TGTGCCAGCAGTTTGCCAGGGGGCGGGAAGTACTTC. It codes for CASSLPGGGKYF.

The chain carries TRBV2 and TRBJ2-5; 10 bases line up with TRBD2. This CDR3 is 15 amino acids long. The V gene end was trimmed by 6 bases and the J gene end by 5 bases; junction bases not matched to a gene: 9. Germline lookup yields CDR1 SNHLY and CDR2 FYNNEI. CDR3 loop: CASRGASGGRETQYF. In DNA form, the CDR3 reads TGTGCCAGCAGGGGCGCTAGCGGGGGTAGGGAGACCCAGTACTTC.

This chain joins TRBV27 and TRBJ1-6; D perhaps matches TRBD1 (5 bases). The ends were cut back, 7 bases at V and 2 bases at J, with 9 bases in the middle. Germline V gene lookup returns CDR1 MNHEY and CDR2 SMNVEV (reference sequence). The CDR3 contains 14 residues. Here the CDR3 DNA reads TGTGCCAGCACCCGGGGGGCCTATAATTCACCCCTCCACTTT. Encoded protein: CASTRGAYNSPLHF.

This clone was recorded only once. V usage is TRBV28 and J usage is TRBJ2-7; D uncertain. Trimming took 8 bases from V and 2 from J, leaving 10 bases between them. This CDR3 has 12 amino acids. Per the germline V gene, CDR1 is MDHEN and CDR2 is SYDVKM. CDR3 DNA: TGTGCCAGCCGTGTCCCCCCCTACGAGCAGTACTTC. Translating it yields CASRVPPYEQYF.

The genes are TRBV7-2 and TRBJ2-1, with D hard to call. V dropped 4 bases and J dropped 6 bases, with 13 bases sitting between them. This CDR3 contains 14 residues. From germline, CDR1 is SGHTA and CDR2 FQGNSA. The CDR3 here is CASSSWAESNEQFF. The CDR3 nucleotides are TGTGCCAGCAGCTCCTGGGCCGAGAGCAATGAGCAGTTCTTC. The whole variable domain, filled in from reference TRBV7-2 and TRBJ2-1, reads GAGVSQSPSNKVTEKGKDVELRCDPISGHTALYWYRQSLGQGLEFLIYFQGNSAPDKSGLPSDRFSAERTGGSVSTLTIQRTQQEDSAVYLCASSSWAESNEQFFGPGTRLTVL.

This rearrangement joins TRBV5-4 to TRBJ2-3; 10 bases agree with TRBD2. CDR3 length: 18 residues. In germline, CDR1 is SGHNT, CDR2 YYREEE (reference sequence). V dropped 4 bases and J dropped 2; count of bases not matched to a gene: 13. The CDR3 DNA reads as TGTGCCAGCAGCCGCCCGGTGGCTAGCGGGAGTGCCACAGATACGCAGTATTTT. Translated, it gives CASSRPVASGSATDTQYF.

The sample holds a few counts of this clone. This chain uses TRBV3-1 (or the pseudogene TRBV3-2) with TRBJ1-2, with 9 bases lining up with TRBD1. The V segment lost 1 base and the J segment 8 bases; nucleotides outside the gene matches: 5. Germline CDR1 and CDR2: LGHDT and YNNKEL (reference sequence). The CDR3 is 14 residues long. CDR3 protein: CASSQVGDREGYTF. In DNA, the CDR3 is TGTGCCAGCAGCCAAGTAGGGGACAGGGAAGGCTACACCTTC.

This clone was recorded a few times. CDR3 coding DNA: TGTGCCAGCAGTTTATTAGCGGGAGGATATGGCTACACCTTC. Its protein product is CASSLLAGGYGYTF. The chain carries TRBV27 and TRBJ1-2; D not resolved. The CDR3 has 14 residues. Trimming left V 1 base short and J 5 bases short, with 11 bases between. Germline CDR1 reads MNHEY; CDR2 reads SMNVEV (reference sequence).

On this clone: Compared with germline, one end of the junction differs, possibly owing to a read error. The J gene is TRBJ2-7, the V gene TRBV29-1, with 7 bases aligning to TRBD1. The CDR3 runs to 11 residues. The V gene's germline CDR1 is SQVTM and CDR2 ANQGSEA. CDR3 coding DNA: TGCAGCGTTGTGGGCCTGACAGGGTTGGACTTC. Residues: CSVVGLTGLDF.

A few counts support this clone. The chain combines TRBV15 with TRBJ2-7, with 12 positions matching TRBD1. This CDR3 region has 16 residues. Germline V lookup: CDR1 LNHNV, CDR2 YYDKDF (reference sequence). V lost 5 bases, J lost 6 bases, and 11 bases stayed unmatched. The chain's CDR3 is CATSVGMGQGASEQYF. Here the CDR3 DNA reads TGTGCCACCAGCGTAGGTATGGGACAGGGGGCATCCGAGCAGTACTTC.

V gene TRBV5-6 combines with J gene TRBJ1-5; tentatively, D is TRBD1 (5 bases). V lost 5 bases, J lost 1 base, and 16 bases lay in between. The CDR3 totals 16 residues. Germline V gene data show CDR1 as SGHDT and CDR2 as YYEEEE. CDR3 in amino acids: CASSKEGAWSNQPQHF. The CDR3 nucleotides are TGTGCCAGCAGTAAGGAAGGGGCATGGAGCAATCAGCCCCAGCATTTT.

The chain couples TRBV10-3 to TRBJ2-2; 13 bases are shared with TRBD2. The CDR3 covers 16 residues. The germline V gene encodes CDR1 ENHRY and CDR2 SYGVKD. With V trimmed by 6 bases and J by 7 bases, 8 bases remained unmatched. The CDR3: CAIRTTSGGAFGELFF. CDR3 nucleotides: TGTGCCATCAGGACAACTAGCGGGGGGGCCTTCGGGGAGCTGTTTTTT.

The J gene is TRBJ2-2, the V gene TRBV4-1; D is undetermined. The germline V and J ends were trimmed by 2 bases and 1 base, with 8 bases remaining between them. Germline CDR1 reads MGHRA; CDR2 reads YSYEKL. The CDR3 consists of 15 residues. The CDR3 here is CASSQRDKNTGELFF. The CDR3 DNA follows: TGCGCCAGCAGCCAACGAGACAAGAACACCGGGGAGCTGTTTTTT.

Comments on this clone: Other DNA sequences in the same sample also yield this CDR3. The gene calls are TRBV7-2 and TRBJ1-1, with a weak D call TRBD1 (5 bases). This CDR3 has 14 amino acids. CDR1 is SGHTA, CDR2 FQGNSA, per germline. Trimming stripped 5 bases from V and 1 base from J, with 11 bases between. The CDR3 sequence is CASSPGHGNTEAFF. CDR3 sequence (DNA): TGTGCCAGCAGCCCCGGACATGGGAACACTGAAGCTTTCTTT.

This sequence joins TRBV25-1 and TRBJ2-1; D gene ambiguous. Trimming cost V 5 bases and J 9 bases, with 11 bases left between them. Per germline, CDR1 MGHDK and CDR2 SYGVNS. This CDR3 contains 12 residues. Here the CDR3 reads CASSPQVGEQFF. The CDR3 DNA sequence: TGTGCCAGCAGTCCCCAGGTCGGTGAGCAGTTCTTC.

V usage is TRBV3-1 (or the pseudogene TRBV3-2) and J usage is TRBJ2-1, with D perhaps TRBD1 (5 bases). Trimming left V 4 bases short and J 8 bases short, with 12 bases between. The germline CDR1 and CDR2 sequences are LGHDT and YNNKEL (reference sequence). The CDR3 loop spans 13 amino acids. The CDR3 sequence: CASSRIGVDEQFF. Written as DNA, the CDR3 is TGTGCCAGCAGCCGGATAGGGGTGGATGAGCAGTTCTTC.

The chain combines TRBV4-2 with TRBJ2-3, with 14 bases aligning to TRBD2. The CDR3 is 20 residues long. The germline V gene encodes CDR1 LGHNA and CDR2 YNFKEQ. Trimming removed 4 bases from V and 2 bases from J; junction bases left unmatched: 14. CDR3 loop: CASSLGLAGGPTRNTDTQYF. CDR3 nucleotides: TGTGCCAGCAGCCTCGGACTAGCGGGGGGCCCCACAAGAAACACAGATACGCAGTATTTT.

The J gene is TRBJ2-3, the V gene TRBV11-3, with TRBD2 matching over 7 bases. The ends lost 3 bases at V and 1 base at J; junction bases unmatched: 7. Per the germline V gene, CDR1 is SGHNT and CDR2 is YENEEA. CDR3 length equals 16 residues. CDR3 bases: TGTGCCAGCAGCTTCCTGGGGAGGGTTGGCACAGATACGCAGTATTTT. Amino acid sequence: CASSFLGRVGTDTQYF.

This chain joins TRBV6-4 and TRBJ2-1; 13 nucleotides agree with TRBD2. From germline, CDR1 is MRHNA and CDR2 SNTAGT. The length of the CDR3 is 14 residues. Trimming took 3 bases from V and 14 from J; bases not matched to a gene: 7. The DNA of the CDR3 is TGTGCCAGCAGTGAACTAGCGGGAGGGCCTCAGAAGTTCTTC. Its protein is CASSELAGGPQKFF.

The DNA for the CDR3 is TGTGCCAGCAGCTTATTTAGGGAGGGGGGTGGTGAGCAGTTCTTC. As protein: CASSLFREGGGEQFF. The chain recombines TRBV7-2 with TRBJ2-1, with TRBD2 as a possible D gene (7 bases). Per germline, CDR1 SGHTA and CDR2 FQGNSA. There are 15 residues in the CDR3. V dropped 2 bases and J dropped 9 bases, with 17 bases sitting between them.

This chain uses TRBV6-2 or TRBV6-3 with TRBJ2-1, with 9 nucleotides matching TRBD1. CDR1 is MNHEY and CDR2 is SVGEGT in the germline V gene. V dropped 6 bases and J dropped 7; count of bases not matched to a gene: 7. The CDR3 is 14 amino acids. DNA of the CDR3: TGTGCCAGCAGCCATCGGGACAGGGAGAATGAGCAGTTCTTC. Protein product: CASSHRDRENEQFF.

The chain links TRBV6-2 or TRBV6-3 to TRBJ1-2; perhaps TRBD1 as D (5 bases). The V gene's germline CDR1 is MNHEY and CDR2 SVGEGT. The CDR3 is 14 amino acids. Trimming stripped 5 bases from V and 4 bases from J, with 14 bases between. The CDR3 DNA sequence: TGTGCCAGCAGTCCCGACAGCTCATTCTATGGCTACACCTTC. Protein sequence: CASSPDSSFYGYTF.

The V call is TRBV29-1, the J call TRBJ2-3; a weak D match, TRBD1 (6 bases). The CDR3 has 14 amino acids. The germline gives CDR1 SQVTM, CDR2 ANQGSEA. Trimming removed 6 bases at V and 3 bases at J, with 16 bases between. The CDR3 protein is CSVAQGYGTDTQYF. CDR3 in DNA: TGCAGCGTCGCACAGGGTTACGGGACAGATACGCAGTATTTT.

The chain combines TRBV20-1 with TRBJ2-7; D possibly corresponds to TRBD1 (5 bases). This CDR3 has 13 residues. The V and J ends lost 3 bases and 3 bases respectively, with 12 bases between them. Per germline, CDR1 DFQATT and CDR2 SNEGSKA (reference sequence). The CDR3 nucleotides are TGCAGTGCTAGTCAGGCAGGGATCTACGAGCAGTACTTC. It translates to CSASQAGIYEQYF.

This CDR3 is CAWSVPFLSGGELFF. The DNA of the CDR3 is TGTGCCTGGAGTGTCCCATTCCTCAGCGGCGGGGAGCTGTTTTTT. The V and J genes are TRBV30 and TRBJ2-2; D is perhaps TRBD2 (5 bases). CDR3 size: 15 residues. V was trimmed by 0 bases and J by 7 bases, leaving 15 bases between them. The V gene's germline CDR1 is GTSNPN and CDR2 SVGIG (reference sequence).